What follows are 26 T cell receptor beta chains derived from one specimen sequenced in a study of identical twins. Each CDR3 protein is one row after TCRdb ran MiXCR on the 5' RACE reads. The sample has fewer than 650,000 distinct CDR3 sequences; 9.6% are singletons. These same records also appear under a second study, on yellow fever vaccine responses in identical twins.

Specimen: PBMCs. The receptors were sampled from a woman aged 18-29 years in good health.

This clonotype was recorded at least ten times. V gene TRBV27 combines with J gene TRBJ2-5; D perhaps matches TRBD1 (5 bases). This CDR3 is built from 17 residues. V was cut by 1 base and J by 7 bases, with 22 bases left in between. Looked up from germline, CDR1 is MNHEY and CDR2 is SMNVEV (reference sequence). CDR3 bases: TGTGCCAGCAGTTTATTTGGCAGGGCTCCCGAACCGTCGACCCAGTACTTC. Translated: CASSLFGRAPEPSTQYF.

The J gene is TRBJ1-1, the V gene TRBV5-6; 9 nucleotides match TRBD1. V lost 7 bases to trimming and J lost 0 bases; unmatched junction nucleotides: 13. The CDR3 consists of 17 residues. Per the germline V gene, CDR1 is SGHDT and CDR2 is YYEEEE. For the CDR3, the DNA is TGTGCCAGCTTCCCCCGAGACAGGGGGTCCATGAACACTGAAGCTTTCTTT. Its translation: CASFPRDRGSMNTEAFF.

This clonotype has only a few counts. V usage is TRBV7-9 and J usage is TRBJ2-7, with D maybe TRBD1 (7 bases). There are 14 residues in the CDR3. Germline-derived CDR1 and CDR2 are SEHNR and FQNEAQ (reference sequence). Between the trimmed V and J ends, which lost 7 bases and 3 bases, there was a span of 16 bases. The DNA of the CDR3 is TGTGCCAGCAACTCCCGGGGGACAGACTACGAGCAGTACTTC. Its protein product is CASNSRGTDYEQYF.

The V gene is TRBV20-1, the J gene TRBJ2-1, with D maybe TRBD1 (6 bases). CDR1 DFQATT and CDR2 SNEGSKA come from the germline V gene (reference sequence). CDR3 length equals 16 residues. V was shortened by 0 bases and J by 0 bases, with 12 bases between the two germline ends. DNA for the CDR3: TGCAGTGCTAGAGACCGGACAGCGACCTCCTACAATGAGCAGTTCTTC. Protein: CSARDRTATSYNEQFF.

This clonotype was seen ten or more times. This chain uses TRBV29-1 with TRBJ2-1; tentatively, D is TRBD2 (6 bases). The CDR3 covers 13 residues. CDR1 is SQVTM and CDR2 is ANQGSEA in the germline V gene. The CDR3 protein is CSLAGTLRGEQFF. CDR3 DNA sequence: TGCAGTCTCGCCGGGACTCTACGAGGGGAGCAGTTCTTC.

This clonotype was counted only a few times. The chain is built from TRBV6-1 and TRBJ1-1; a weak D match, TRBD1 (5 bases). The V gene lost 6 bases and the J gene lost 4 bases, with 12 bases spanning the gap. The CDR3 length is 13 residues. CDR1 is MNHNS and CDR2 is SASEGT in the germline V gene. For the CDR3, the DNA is TGTGCCAGCAGGAAGGGGTTTATCACTGAAGCTTTCTTT. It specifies CASRKGFITEAFF.

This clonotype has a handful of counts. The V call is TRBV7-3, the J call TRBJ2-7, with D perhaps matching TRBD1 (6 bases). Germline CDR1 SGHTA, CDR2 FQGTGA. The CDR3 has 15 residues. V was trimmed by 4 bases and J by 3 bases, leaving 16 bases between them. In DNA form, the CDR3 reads TGTGCCAGCAGCTCCACCCAGGGGAAAGGCTACGAGCAGTACTTC. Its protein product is CASSSTQGKGYEQYF. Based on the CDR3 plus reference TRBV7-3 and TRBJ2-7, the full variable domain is GAGVSQTPSNKVTEKGKYVELRCDPISGHTALYWYRQSLGQGPEFLIYFQGTGAADDSGLPNDRFFAVRPEGSVSTLKIQRTERGDSAVYLCASSSTQGKGYEQYFGPGTRLTVT.

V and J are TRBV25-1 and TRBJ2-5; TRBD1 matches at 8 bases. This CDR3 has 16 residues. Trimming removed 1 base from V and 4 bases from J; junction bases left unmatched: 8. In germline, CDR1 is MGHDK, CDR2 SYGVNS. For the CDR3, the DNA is TGTGCCAGCAGTGAATTTGGGACAGGCCACCGAGAGACCCAGTACTTC. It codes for CASSEFGTGHRETQYF.

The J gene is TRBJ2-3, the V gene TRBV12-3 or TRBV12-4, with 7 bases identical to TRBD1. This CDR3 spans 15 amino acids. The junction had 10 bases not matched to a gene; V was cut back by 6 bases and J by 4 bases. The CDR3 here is CASSPQGYGADTQYF. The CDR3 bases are TGTGCCAGCAGCCCACAGGGGTATGGGGCAGATACGCAGTATTTT.

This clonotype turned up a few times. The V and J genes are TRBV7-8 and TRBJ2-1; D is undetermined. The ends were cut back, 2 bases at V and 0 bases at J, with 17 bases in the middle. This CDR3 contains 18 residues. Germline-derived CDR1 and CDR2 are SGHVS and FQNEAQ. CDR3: CASSLSPPSWSSYNEQFF. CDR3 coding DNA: TGTGCCAGCAGCTTATCCCCACCATCCTGGAGCTCCTACAATGAGCAGTTCTTC.

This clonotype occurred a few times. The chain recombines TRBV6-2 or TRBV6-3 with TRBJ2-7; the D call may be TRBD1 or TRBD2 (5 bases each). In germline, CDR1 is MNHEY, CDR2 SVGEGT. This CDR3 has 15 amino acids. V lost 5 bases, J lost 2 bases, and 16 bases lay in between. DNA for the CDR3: TGTGCCAGCAGTAATATCTTGGGGGACCCCTACGAGCAGTACTTC. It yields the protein CASSNILGDPYEQYF.

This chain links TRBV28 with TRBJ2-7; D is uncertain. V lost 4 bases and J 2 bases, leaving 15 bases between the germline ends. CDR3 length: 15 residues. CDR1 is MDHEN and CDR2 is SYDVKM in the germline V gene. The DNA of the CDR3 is TGTGCCAGCAGTTCCCCCCCCCCCGATCCCTACGAGCAGTACTTC. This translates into CASSSPPPDPYEQYF.

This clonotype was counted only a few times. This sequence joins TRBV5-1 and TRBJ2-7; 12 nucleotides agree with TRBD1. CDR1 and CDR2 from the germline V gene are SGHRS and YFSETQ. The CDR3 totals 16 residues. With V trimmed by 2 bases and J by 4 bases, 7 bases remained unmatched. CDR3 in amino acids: CASSLISGQGAYEQYF. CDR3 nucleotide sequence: TGCGCCAGCAGCTTAATATCGGGACAGGGGGCATACGAGCAGTACTTC.

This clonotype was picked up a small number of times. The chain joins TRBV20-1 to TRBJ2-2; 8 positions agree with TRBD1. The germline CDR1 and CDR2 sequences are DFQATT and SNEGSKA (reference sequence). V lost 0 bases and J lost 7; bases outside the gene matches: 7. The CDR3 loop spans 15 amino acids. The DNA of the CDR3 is TGCAGTGCTAGAGATTTGCAGGGGGCAGTCGGGGAGCTGTTTTTT. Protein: CSARDLQGAVGELFF.

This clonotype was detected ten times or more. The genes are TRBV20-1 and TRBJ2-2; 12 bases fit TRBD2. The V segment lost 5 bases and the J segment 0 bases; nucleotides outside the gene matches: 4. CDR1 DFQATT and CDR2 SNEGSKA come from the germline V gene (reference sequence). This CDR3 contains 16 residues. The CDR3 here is CSASRLAGANTGELFF. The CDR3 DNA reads TGCAGTGCTTCCAGACTAGCGGGAGCGAACACCGGGGAGCTGTTTTTT.

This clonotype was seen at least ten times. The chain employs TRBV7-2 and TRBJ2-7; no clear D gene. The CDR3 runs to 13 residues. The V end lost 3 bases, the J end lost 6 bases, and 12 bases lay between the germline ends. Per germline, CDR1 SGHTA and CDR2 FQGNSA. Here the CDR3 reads CASSFSMQSEQYF. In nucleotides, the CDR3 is TGTGCCAGCAGCTTCAGCATGCAGTCCGAGCAGTACTTC.

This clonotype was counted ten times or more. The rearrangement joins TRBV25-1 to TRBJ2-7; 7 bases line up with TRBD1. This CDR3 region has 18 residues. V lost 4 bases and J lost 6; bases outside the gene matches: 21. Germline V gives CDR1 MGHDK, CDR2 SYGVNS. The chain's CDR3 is CASSVVPTISDRLGEQYF. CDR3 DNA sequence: TGTGCCAGCAGTGTCGTTCCTACCATATCGGACAGGTTAGGCGAGCAGTACTTC.

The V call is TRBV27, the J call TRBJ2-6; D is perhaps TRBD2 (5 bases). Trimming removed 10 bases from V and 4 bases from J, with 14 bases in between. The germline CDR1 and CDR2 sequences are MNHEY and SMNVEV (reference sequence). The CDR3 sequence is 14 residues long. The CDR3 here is CATGIGGGANVLTF. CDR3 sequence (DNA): TGTGCCACCGGGATAGGCGGAGGGGCCAACGTCCTGACTTTC.

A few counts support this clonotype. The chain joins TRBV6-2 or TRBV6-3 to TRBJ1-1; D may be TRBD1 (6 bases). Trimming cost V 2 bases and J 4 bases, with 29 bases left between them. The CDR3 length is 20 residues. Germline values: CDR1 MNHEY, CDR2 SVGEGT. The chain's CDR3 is CASSYGGQPGEGIVSTEAFF. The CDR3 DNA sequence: TGTGCCAGCAGTTACGGGGGGCAACCCGGAGAGGGAATTGTGAGCACTGAAGCTTTCTTT.

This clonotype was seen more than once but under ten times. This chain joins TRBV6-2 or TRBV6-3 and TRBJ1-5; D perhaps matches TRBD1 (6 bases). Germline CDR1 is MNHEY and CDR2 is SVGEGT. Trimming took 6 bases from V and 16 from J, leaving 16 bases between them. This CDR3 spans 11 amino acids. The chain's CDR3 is CASRADRIPHF. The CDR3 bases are TGTGCCAGCAGAGCAGACAGGATTCCCCATTTT.

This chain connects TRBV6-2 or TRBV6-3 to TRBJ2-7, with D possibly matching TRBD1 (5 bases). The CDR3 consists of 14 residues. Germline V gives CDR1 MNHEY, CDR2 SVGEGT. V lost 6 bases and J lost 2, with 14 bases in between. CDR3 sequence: CASRLLQETYEQYF. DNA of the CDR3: TGTGCCAGCAGGCTCCTACAGGAGACCTACGAGCAGTACTTC.

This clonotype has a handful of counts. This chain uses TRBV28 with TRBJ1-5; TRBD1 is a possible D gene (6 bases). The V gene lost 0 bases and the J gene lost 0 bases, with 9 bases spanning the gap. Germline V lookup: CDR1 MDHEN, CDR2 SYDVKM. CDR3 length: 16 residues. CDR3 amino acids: CASSLWPRGSNQPQHF. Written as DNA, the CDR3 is TGTGCCAGCAGTTTATGGCCCAGGGGTAGCAATCAGCCCCAGCATTTT.

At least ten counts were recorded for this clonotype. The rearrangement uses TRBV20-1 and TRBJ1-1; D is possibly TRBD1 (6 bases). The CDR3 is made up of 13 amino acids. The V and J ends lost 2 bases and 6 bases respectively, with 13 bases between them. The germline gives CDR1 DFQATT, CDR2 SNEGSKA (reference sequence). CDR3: CSARFGRGSEAFF. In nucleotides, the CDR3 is TGCAGTGCTAGATTTGGCAGGGGTTCTGAAGCTTTCTTT.

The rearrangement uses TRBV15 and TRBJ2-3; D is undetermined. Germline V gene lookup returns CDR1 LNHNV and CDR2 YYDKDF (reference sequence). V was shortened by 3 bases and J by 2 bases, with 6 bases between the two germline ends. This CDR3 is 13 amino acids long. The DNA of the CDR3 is TGTGCCACCAGCAGGACATACACAGATACGCAGTATTTT. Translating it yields CATSRTYTDTQYF.

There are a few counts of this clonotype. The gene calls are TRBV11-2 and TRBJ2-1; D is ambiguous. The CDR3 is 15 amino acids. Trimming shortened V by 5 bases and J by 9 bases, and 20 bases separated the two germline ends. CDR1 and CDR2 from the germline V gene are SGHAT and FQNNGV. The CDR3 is CASSPLMGISGEQFF. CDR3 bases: TGTGCCAGCAGCCCCCTGATGGGTATATCGGGTGAGCAGTTCTTC.

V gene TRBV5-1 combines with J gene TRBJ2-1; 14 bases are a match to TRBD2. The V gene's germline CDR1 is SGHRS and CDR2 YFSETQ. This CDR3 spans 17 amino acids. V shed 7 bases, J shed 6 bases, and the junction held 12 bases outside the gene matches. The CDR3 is CASSNRLAGGPGNEQFF. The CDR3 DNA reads TGCGCCAGCTCCAACCGACTAGCGGGGGGGCCTGGCAATGAGCAGTTCTTC.